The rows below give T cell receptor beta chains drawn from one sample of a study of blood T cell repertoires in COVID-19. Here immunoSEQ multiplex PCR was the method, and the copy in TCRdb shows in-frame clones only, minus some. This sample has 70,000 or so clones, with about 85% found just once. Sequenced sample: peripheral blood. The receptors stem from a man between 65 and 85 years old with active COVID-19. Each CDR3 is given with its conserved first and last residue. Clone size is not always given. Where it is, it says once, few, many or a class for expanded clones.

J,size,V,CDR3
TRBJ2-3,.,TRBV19,CASSISGGGDTQYF
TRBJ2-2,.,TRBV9,CASSVGVTGSGELFF
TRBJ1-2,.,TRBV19,CATNRDRAQKGYGYTF
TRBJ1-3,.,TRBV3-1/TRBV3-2,CASSQMDSGNTIYF
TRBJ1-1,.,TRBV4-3,CASSQVFGRGQGFTEAFF
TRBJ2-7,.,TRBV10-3,CAISPAYEQYF
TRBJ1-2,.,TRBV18,CASSRGDYGYTF
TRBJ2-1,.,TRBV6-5,CASTPTSGGPVF
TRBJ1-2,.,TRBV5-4,CASTLGRGASYGYTF
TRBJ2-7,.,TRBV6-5,CASNRQGDEQYF
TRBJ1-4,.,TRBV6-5,CASSYSAIGKVEKLFF
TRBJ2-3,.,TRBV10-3,CAISESPGGDTQYF
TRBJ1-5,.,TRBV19,CASSIGRGVGQPQHF
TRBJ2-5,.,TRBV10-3,CAINPGTVQETQYF
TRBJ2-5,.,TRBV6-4,CASSDSTVPQEGQYF
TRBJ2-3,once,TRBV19,CASSIARTGGTDTQYF
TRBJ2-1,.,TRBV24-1,CATSETGGWNEQFF
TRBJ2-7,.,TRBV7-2,CASSPTSGRGLEQYF
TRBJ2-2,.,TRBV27,CASSGPLEAGELFF
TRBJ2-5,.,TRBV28,CASSTSRTGGSETQYF
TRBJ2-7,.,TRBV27,CASSTITTYEQYF
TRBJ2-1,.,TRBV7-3,CASSGGLAGGGNEQFF
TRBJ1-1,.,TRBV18,CASSPTGLRDTEAFF
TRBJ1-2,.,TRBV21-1,CASSKVGPTAGVELNYGYTF
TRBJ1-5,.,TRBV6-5,CASRAGGTMGPQHF
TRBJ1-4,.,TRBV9,CASSPARGEKLFF
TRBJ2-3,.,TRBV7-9,CASRLGGTADTQYF
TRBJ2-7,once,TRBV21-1,CASSNPSKDRDKFSYEQYF
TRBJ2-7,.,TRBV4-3,CASSPRTGPYEQYF
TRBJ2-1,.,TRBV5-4,CASSRPRTGVSESRNEQFF
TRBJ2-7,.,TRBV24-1,CATSEPGQQQYF
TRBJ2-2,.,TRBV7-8,CASSPGTATGELFF